The sequence of this TCR beta chain was determined in a study of blood T cell repertoires in COVID-19. Overall study context: Spain, Italy and the United States supplied samples that represented acute and convalescent COVID-19. In each case, the material was cDNA or gDNA derived from T cells, B-cell-depleted T cells, or PBMCs.

In the authors' workflow: Estimation of nucleated cell counts was performed using reference gene primer amplification. TCRdb's copy holds only in-frame clones and misses some; the assay was immunoSEQ multiplex PCR. V and J calls plus clone size are reproduced from that table; the DNA served to infer D and trimming. Among 200,000 to 250,000 clones listed, about 86% were seen once. There are 14 residues in the CDR3. Trimming cost V 0 bases and J 3 bases; bases outside gene matches: 2. Germline V gene sequence: CDR1 GTSNPN, CDR2 SVGIG (reference sequence). This chain uses TRBV30 with TRBJ2-7; 10 nucleotides line up with TRBD2. The sequencing input was peripheral blood. The receptor comes from a man aged 18-30 years with active or convalescent COVID-19. The CDR3 DNA reads TGTGCCTGGAGTGTCGCTAGCGGGAGCTACGAGCAGTACTTC. Protein sequence: CAWSVASGSYEQYF.